Here is one TCR beta chain with its context. This record belongs to a study of blood T cell repertoires in COVID-19. About the study: The United States, Italy and Spain provided the acute and convalescent COVID-19 samples.

In the source study's methods: Quantification of nucleated cells was approximated via reference gene primer amplification. TCRdb's table, derived via immunoSEQ multiplex PCR, lists solely in-frame clones and lacks some. V, J and clone size are taken as reported in that table, and D and trimming were inferred from the DNA itself. The sample includes about 310,000 clones, roughly 89% of them seen just once. Enrolled during active infection, Seattle patients were then followed longitudinally. The source of this sequence is a woman aged 40 to 49 with COVID-19, enrolled during active disease. What was sequenced was peripheral blood.

The chain's CDR3 is CASSVAPLNEQFF. CDR3 coding DNA: TGTGCCAGCAGCGTAGCCCCGTTAAATGAGCAGTTCTTC. This chain uses TRBV9 with TRBJ2-1; no clear D. V was pared by 0 bases and J by 7 bases, with 8 bases between. CDR3 length: 13 amino acids. Germline V gene sequence: CDR1 SGDLS, CDR2 YYNGEE. Drawing the rest from reference TRBV9 and TRBJ2-1, the complete variable domain is DSGVTQTPKHLITATGQRVTLRCSPRSGDLSVYWYQQSLDQGLQFLIQYYNGEERAKGNILERFSAQQFPDLHSELNLSSLELGDSALYFCASSVAPLNEQFFGPGTRLTVL.